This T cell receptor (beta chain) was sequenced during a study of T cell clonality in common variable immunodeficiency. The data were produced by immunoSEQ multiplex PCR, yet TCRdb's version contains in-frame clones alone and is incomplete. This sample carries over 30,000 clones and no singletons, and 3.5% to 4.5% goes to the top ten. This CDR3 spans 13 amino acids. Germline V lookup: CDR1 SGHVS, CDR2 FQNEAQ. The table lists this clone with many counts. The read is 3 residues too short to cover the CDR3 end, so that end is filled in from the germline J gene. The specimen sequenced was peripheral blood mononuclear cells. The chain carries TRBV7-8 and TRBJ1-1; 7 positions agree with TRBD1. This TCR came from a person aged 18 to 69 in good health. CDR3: CASSLEGAGDAFF. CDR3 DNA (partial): TGTGCCAGCAGCTTAGAGGGGGCAGGGGAC.